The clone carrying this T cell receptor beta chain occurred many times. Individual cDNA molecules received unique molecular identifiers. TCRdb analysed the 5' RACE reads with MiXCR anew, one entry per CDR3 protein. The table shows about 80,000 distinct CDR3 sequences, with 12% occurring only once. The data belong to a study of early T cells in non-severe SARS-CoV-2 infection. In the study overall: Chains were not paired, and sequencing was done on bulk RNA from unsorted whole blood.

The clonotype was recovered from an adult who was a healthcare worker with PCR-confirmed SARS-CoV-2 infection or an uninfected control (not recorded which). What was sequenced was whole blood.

The CDR3: CSYGIPDEQYF. The CDR3 coding sequence is TGCAGCTACGGGATTCCTGACGAGCAGTACTTC. V is TRBV29-1 and J is TRBJ2-7, with D possibly being TRBD2 (5 bases). The V gene's germline CDR1 is SQVTM and CDR2 ANQGSEA. V shed 8 bases and J shed 5 bases, with 13 bases lying between them. The CDR3 is 11 residues long.